This TCR beta chain was profiled in a study of blood T cell repertoires in COVID-19. About the study: COVID-19 samples collected from the United States, Italy and Spain covered acute and convalescent phases. PBMCs, B-cell-depleted T cells, or T cells provided the cDNA or gDNA that made up the material.

The CDR3 extends over 16 amino acids. Unmatched junction bases numbered 13, after V lost 4 bases and J lost 8 bases. CDR1 is MGHRA and CDR2 is YSYEKL in the germline V gene. Study processing details: Estimated nucleated cell counts came from reference gene primer amplification. Clones were sequenced by immunoSEQ multiplex PCR, and TCRdb holds only the in-frame ones, with some missing. V and J calls and clone size are given by that table; D and trimming were obtained from the DNA. The sample consists of tens of thousands of clones, about 90% of them appearing once. Sequenced: peripheral blood. The sequence was collected from a human donor in a cohort sampled during active COVID-19. This chain links TRBV4-1 with TRBJ1-4; 7 bases map to TRBD1. CDR3: CASSPTGTALTEKLFF. The CDR3, as DNA: TGCGCCAGCAGCCCGACCGGGACAGCTCTTACCGAAAAACTGTTTTTT.